The following is a T cell receptor (beta chain) sequence with its context. The sample originates from a study of blood T cell repertoires in COVID-19. Whole-study context: Donors in the United States, Italy and Spain gave samples during acute or convalescent COVID-19.

V lost 3 bases and J 5 bases, leaving 16 bases between the germline ends. The CDR3 totals 15 residues. CDR1 is MNHEY and CDR2 is SMNVEV in the germline V gene (reference sequence). Methods used by the authors: How many nucleated cells were present was estimated from reference gene primer amplification. TCRdb's copy holds only in-frame clones and misses some; the assay was immunoSEQ multiplex PCR. Clonal size and the V and J genes are those of that table, whereas D and trimming came from the DNA. The table includes 250,000 to 300,000 clones, approximately 90% detected once. This TCR derives from a woman in her forties or fifties who had recovered from COVID-19. The sample was peripheral blood. The chain combines TRBV27 with TRBJ1-1; no clear D. The CDR3 loop is CASSFRKSAATEAFF. The DNA of the CDR3 is TGTGCCAGCAGTTTTAGGAAGTCGGCGGCAACTGAAGCTTTCTTT.